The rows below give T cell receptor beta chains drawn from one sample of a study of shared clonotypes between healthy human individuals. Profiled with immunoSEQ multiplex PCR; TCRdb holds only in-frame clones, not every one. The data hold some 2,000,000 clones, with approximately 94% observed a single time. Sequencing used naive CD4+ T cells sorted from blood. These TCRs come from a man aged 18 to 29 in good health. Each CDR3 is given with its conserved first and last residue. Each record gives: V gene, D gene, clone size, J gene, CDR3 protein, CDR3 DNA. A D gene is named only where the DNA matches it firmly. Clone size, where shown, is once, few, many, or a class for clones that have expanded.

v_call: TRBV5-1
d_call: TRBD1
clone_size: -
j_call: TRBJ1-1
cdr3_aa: CASSAGQGGENTEAFF
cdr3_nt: TGCGCCAGCAGCGCGGGACAGGGGGGCGAGAACACTGAAGCTTTCTTT

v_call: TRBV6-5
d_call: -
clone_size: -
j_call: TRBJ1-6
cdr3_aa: CASSPGTFNSPLHF
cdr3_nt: TGTGCCAGCAGTCCCGGGACATTTAATTCACCCCTCCACTTT

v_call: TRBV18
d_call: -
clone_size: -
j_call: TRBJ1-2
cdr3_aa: CASSPQETGVWGYTF
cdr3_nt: TGTGCCAGCTCACCCCAAGAGACAGGTGTTTGGGGCTACACCTTC

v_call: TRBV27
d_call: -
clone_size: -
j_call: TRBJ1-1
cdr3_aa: CATSTGMNTEAFF
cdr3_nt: TGTGCCACCTCGACAGGAATGAACACTGAAGCTTTCTTT

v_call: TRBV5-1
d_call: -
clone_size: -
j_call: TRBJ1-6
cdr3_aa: CASSFETATNSPLHF
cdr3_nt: TGCGCCAGCAGCTTCGAAACAGCGACCAATTCACCCCTCCACTTT

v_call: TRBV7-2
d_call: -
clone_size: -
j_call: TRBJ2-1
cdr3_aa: CASSPLEGWSYNEQFF
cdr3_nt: TGTGCCAGCAGCCCACTAGAGGGATGGTCCTACAATGAGCAGTTCTTC

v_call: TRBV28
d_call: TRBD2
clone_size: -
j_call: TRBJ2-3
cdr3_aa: CASTSGGASTDTQYF
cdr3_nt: TGTGCCAGCACCTCGGGAGGCGCTAGCACAGATACGCAGTATTTT

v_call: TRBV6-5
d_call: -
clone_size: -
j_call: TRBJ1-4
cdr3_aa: CASSYSRGEKLFF
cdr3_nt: TGTGCCAGCAGTTACTCTCGCGGAGAAAAACTGTTTTTT

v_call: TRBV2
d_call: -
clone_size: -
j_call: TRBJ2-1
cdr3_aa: CASSADQGGEQFF
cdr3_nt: TGTGCCAGCAGTGCTGACCAAGGGGGTGAGCAGTTCTTC

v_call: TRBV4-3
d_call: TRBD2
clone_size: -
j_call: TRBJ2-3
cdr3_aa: CASSRRGSGRGFADTQYF
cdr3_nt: TGCGCCAGCAGCCGGAGGGGCAGCGGGAGGGGCTTTGCAGATACGCAGTATTTT

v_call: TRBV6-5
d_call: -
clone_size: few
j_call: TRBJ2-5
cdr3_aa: CASSYTGTQETQYF
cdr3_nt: TGTGCCAGCAGTTACACCGGGACTCAAGAGACCCAGTACTTC

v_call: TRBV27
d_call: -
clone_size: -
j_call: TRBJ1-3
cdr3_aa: CASSLGSGNTIYF
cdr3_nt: TGTGCCAGCAGTTTAGGATCGGGAAACACCATATATTTT

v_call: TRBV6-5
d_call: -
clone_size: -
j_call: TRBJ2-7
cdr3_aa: CASISGPAGREQYF
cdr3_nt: TGTGCCAGCATCTCCGGGCCCGCCGGAAGGGAGCAGTACTTC

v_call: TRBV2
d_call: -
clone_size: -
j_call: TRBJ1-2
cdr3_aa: CASSDREAYGYTF
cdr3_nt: TGTGCCAGCAGTGATCGGGAAGCCTATGGCTACACCTTC

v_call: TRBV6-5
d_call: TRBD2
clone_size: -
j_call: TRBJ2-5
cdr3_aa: CASRNSGGLGETQYF
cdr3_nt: TGTGCCAGCAGGAATAGCGGGGGGCTAGGAGAGACCCAGTACTTC

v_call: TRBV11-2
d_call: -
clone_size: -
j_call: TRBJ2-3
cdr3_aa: CASSLSADTQYF
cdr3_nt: TGTGCCAGCAGCTTAAGTGCAGATACGCAGTATTTT

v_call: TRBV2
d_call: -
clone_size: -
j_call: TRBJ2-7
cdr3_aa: CASSEGLTYEQYF
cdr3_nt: TGTGCCAGCAGTGAAGGGCTAACCTACGAGCAGTACTTC

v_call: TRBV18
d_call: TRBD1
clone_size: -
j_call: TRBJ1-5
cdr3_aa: CASSRTGESNQPQHF
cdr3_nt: TGTGCCAGCTCTCGCACAGGGGAGAGCAATCAGCCCCAGCATTTT

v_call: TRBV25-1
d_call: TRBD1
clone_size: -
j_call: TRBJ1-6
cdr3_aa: CASRQTGDLSPLHF
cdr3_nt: TGTGCCAGCAGACAGACAGGGGACCTTTCACCCCTCCACTTT

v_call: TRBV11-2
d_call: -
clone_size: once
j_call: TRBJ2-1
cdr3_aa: CASSLRGDPYNEQFF
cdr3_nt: TGTGCCAGCAGTCTCAGGGGTGACCCTTACAATGAGCAGTTCTTC

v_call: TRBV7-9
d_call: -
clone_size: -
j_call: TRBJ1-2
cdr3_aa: CASSLVEAYGYTF
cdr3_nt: TGTGCCAGCAGCTTAGTTGAAGCGTATGGCTACACCTTC

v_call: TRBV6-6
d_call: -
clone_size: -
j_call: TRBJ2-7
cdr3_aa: CASRQPSGSYEQYF
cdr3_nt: TGTGCCAGCAGACAACCTTCCGGGAGCTACGAGCAGTACTTC

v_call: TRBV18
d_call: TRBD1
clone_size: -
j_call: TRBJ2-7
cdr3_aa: CASSVDLTGTGESHEQYF
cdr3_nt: TGTGCCAGCTCTGTGGACCTGACCGGGACAGGGGAGTCCCACGAGCAGTACTTC

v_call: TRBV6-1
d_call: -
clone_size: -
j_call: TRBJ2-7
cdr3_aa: CASSEGGGLGTYEQYF
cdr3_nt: TGTGCCAGCAGTGAAGGGGGAGGACTCGGAACCTACGAGCAGTACTTC

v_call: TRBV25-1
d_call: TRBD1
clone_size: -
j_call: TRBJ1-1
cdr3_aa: CASSVSQGAVDTEAFF
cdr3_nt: TGTGCCAGCAGTGTTTCACAGGGGGCTGTGGACACTGAAGCTTTCTTT

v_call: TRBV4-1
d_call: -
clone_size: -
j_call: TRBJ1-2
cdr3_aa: CASSPFRGLGYGYTF
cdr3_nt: TGCGCCAGCAGCCCCTTCAGGGGATTAGGCTATGGCTACACCTTC

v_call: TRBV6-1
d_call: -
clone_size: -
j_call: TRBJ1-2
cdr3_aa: CASMIQGMGDYGYTF
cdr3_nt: TGTGCCAGCATGATTCAGGGGATGGGTGACTATGGCTACACCTTC

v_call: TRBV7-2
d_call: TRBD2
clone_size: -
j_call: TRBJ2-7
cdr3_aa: CASSPEGLAGNEQYF
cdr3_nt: TGTGCCAGCAGCCCAGAGGGACTAGCGGGAAACGAGCAGTACTTC

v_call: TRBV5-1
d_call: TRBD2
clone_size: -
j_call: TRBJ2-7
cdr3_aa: CASTIGASGNYEQYF
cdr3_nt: TGCGCCAGCACAATTGGGGCTAGCGGGAACTACGAGCAGTACTTC

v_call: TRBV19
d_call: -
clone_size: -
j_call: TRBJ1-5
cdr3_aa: CASSIVAGASNQPQHF
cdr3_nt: TGTGCCAGTAGTATAGTTGCAGGAGCGAGCAATCAGCCCCAGCATTTT

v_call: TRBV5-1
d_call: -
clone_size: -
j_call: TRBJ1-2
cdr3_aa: CASSLEEVYGYTF
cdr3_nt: TGCGCCAGCAGCTTGGAAGAGGTCTATGGCTACACCTTC

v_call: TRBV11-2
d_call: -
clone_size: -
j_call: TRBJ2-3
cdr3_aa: CASSRTDTQYF
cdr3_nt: TGTGCCAGCAGTCGCACAGATACGCAGTATTTT

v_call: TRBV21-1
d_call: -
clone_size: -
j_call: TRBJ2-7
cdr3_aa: CASSDRFRVTYEQYF
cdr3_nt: TGTGCCAGCAGCGACCGCTTCAGGGTAACCTACGAGCAGTACTTC

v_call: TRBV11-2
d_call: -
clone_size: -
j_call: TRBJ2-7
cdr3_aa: CASSPLRRRANYEQYF
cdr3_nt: TGTGCCAGCTCTCCCCTCCGACGTCGGGCCAACTACGAGCAGTACTTC

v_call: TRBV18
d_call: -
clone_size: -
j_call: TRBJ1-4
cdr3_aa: CASSLQFATNEKLFF
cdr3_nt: TGTGCCAGCTCATTACAATTCGCAACTAATGAAAAACTGTTTTTT

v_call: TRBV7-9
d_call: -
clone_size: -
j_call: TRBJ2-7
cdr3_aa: CASSLDGWGSSYEQYF
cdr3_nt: TGTGCCAGCAGCTTAGACGGGTGGGGGTCTTCCTACGAGCAGTACTTC

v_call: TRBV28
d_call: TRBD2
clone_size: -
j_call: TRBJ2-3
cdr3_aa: CASSLGFSGGPNTLSTDTQYF
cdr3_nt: TGTGCCAGCAGTTTAGGCTTTAGCGGGGGGCCCAATACCCTTAGCACAGATACGCAGTATTTT

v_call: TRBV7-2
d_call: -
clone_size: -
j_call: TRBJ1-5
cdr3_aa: CASSLHHNQPQHF
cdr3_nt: TGTGCCAGCAGCTTACATCACAATCAGCCCCAGCATTTT

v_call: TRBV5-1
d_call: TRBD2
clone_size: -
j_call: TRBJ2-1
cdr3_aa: CASTSGLAGLNEQFF
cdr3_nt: TGCGCCAGCACCTCGGGACTAGCGGGCCTCAATGAGCAGTTCTTC

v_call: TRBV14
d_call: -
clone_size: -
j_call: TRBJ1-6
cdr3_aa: CASSHRPAGLSSYNSPLHF
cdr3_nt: TGTGCCAGCAGCCACCGACCGGCAGGGTTATCCTCCTATAATTCACCCCTCCACTTT

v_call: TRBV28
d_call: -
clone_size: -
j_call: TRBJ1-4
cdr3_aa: CASSLDRGGEKLFF
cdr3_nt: TGTGCCAGCAGTTTGGATAGGGGGGGCGAAAAACTGTTTTTT

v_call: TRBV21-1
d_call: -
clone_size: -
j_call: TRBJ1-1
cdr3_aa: CASSKGVTKNTEAFF
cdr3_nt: TGTGCCAGCAGCAAAGGTGTGACAAAGAACACTGAAGCTTTCTTT

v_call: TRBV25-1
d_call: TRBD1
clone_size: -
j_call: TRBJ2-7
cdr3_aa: CASSAPAGGLYEQYF
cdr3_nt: TGTGCCAGCAGTGCCCCCGCAGGGGGTCTCTACGAGCAGTACTTC

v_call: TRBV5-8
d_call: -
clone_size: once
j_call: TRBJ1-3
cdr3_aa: CASSLTGSTGNTIYF
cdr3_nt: TGTGCCAGCAGCTTGACAGGGAGCACTGGAAACACCATATATTTT

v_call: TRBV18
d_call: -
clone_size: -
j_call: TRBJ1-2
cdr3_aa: CASSPGGAMAGYTF
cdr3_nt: TGTGCCAGCTCACCAGGGGGGGCGATGGCTGGCTACACCTTC

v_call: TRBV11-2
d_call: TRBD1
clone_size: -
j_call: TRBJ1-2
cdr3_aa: CASSSWDRGGYGYTF
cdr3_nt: TGTGCCAGCAGCTCATGGGACAGGGGCGGATATGGCTACACCTTC

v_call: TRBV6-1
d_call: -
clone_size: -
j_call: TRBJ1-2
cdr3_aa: CASSHPWDGYTF
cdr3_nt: TGTGCCAGCAGTCACCCTTGGGATGGCTACACCTTC

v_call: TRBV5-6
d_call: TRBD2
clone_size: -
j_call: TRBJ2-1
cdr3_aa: CASIGTSGSYNEQFF
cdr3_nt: TGTGCCAGCATCGGGACTAGCGGAAGTTACAATGAGCAGTTCTTC

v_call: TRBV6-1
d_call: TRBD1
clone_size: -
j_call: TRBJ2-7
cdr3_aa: CASYPGTGSYEQYF
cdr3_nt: TGTGCCAGCTATCCCGGGACAGGGTCGTACGAGCAGTACTTC

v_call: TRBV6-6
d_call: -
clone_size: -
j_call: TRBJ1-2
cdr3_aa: CASSPQDGYTF
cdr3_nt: TGTGCCAGCAGCCCCCAGGATGGCTACACCTTC

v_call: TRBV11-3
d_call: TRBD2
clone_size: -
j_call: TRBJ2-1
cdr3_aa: CASSSRAGGNLDEQFF
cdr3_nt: TGTGCCAGCAGCTCCCGTGCGGGGGGCAACTTGGATGAGCAGTTCTTC

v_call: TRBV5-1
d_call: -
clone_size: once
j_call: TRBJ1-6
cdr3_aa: CASSPGPRNSPLHF
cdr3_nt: TGCGCCAGCAGCCCCGGACCACGTAATTCACCCCTCCACTTT

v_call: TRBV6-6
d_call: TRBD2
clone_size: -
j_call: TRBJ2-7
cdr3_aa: CASRPAGSGRDEQYF
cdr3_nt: TGTGCCAGCAGACCTGCGGGGAGCGGGAGGGACGAGCAGTACTTC

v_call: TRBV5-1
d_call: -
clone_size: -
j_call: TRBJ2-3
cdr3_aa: CASSSSGVSTDTQYF
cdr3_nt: TGCGCCAGCAGCTCAAGTGGGGTTAGCACAGATACGCAGTATTTT

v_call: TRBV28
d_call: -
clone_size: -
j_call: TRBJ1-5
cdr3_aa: CASSSPRGGSNQPQHF
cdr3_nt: TGTGCCAGCAGTTCCCCCCGGGGGGGGAGCAATCAGCCCCAGCATTTT

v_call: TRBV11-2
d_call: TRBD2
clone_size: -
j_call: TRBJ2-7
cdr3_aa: CASRPGRERYEQYF
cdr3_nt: TGTGCCAGCAGACCGGGGCGGGAGCGTTACGAGCAGTACTTC

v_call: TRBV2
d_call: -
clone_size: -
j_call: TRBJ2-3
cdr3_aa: CASSEIPSAGTQYF
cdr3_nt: TGTGCCAGCAGTGAGATCCCCTCGGCTGGTACGCAGTATTTT